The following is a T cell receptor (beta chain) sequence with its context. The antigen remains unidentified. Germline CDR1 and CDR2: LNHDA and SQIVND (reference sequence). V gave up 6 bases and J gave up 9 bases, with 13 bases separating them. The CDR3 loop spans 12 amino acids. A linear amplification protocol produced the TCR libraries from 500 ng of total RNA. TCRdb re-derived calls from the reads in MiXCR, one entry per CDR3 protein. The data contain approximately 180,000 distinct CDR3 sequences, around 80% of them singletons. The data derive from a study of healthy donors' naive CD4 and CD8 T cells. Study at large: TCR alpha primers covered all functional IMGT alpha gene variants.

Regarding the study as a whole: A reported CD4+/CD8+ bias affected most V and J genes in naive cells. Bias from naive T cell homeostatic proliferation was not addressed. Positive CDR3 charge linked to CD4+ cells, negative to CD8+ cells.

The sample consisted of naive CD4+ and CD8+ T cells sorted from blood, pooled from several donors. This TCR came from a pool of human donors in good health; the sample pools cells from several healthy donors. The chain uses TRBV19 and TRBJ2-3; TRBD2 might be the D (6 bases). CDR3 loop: CASSPGLDTQYF. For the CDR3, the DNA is TGTGCCAGTAGCCCGGGACTGGACACGCAGTATTTT.